The T cell receptor beta chain under discussion was sequenced for a study of T cell clones after liver transplantation. Measured with immunoSEQ multiplex PCR; TCRdb has only the in-frame clones, and not every one. The top ten hold over 8% of the sample, which has tens of thousands of clones, 70% to 75% seen once. CDR1 SGHTA and CDR2 FQGNSA come from the germline V gene. V dropped 0 bases and J dropped 7; count of bases not matched to a gene: 7. This CDR3 is 17 amino acids long. This clone was counted once. The rearrangement links TRBV7-2 to TRBJ2-2; 11 bases are a match to TRBD2. Sequenced here: CD4+ T cells from blood, sampled at the 22-month timepoint. This TCR derives from a human patient who received a liver transplant. The T cells may come from the graft donor. CDR3: CASSLAVSGGAGGELFF. Here the CDR3 DNA reads TGTGCCAGCAGCTTAGCCGTTAGCGGGGGGGCTGGCGGGGAGCTGTTTTTT.